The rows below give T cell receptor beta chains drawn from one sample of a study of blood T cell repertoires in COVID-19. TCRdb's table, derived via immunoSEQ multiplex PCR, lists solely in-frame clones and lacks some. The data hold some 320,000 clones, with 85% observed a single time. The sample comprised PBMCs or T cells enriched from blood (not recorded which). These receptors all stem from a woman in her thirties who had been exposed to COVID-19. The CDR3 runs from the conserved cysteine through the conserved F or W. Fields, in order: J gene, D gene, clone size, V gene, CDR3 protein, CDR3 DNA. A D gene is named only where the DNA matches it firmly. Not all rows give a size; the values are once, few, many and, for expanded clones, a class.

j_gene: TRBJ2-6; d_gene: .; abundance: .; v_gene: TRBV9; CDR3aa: CASSLGLSIPGANVLTF; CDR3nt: TGTGCCAGCAGCTTGGGGCTCTCAATACCCGGGGCCAACGTCCTGACTTTC
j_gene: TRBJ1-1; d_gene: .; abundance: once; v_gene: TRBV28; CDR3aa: CASTQGHLNTEAFF; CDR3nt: TGTGCCAGCACCCAGGGCCACTTGAACACTGAAGCTTTCTTT
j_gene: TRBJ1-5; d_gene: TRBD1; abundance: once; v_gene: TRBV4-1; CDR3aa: CASSQDPRGPSNQPQHF; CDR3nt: TGCGCCAGCAGCCAAGATCCCAGGGGGCCAAGCAATCAGCCCCAGCATTTT
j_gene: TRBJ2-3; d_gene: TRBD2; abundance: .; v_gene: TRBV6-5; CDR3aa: CASLRGMNTDTQYF; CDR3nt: TGTGCCAGTCTGCGGGGGATGAACACAGATACGCAGTATTTT
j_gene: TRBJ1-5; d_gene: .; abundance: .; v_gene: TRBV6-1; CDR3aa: CASSDRAHSNQPQHF; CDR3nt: TGTGCCAGCAGTGACAGGGCTCATAGCAATCAGCCCCAGCATTTT
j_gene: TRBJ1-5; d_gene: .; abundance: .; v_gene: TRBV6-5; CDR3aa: CASRQVNQPQHF; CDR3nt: TGTGCCAGCAGACAGGTGAATCAGCCCCAGCATTTT
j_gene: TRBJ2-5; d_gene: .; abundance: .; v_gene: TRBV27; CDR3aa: CASSFADQETQYF; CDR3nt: TGTGCCAGCAGTTTTGCAGACCAAGAGACCCAGTACTTC
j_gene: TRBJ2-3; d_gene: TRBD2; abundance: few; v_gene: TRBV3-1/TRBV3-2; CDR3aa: CASSQGIAGGFTDTQYF; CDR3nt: TGTGCCAGCAGCCAAGGAATAGCGGGGGGGTTCACAGATACGCAGTATTTT
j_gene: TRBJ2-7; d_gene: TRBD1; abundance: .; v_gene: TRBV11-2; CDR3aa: CASSAQGQVFNAHYEQYF; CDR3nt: TGTGCCAGCAGCGCGCAGGGACAGGTATTTAATGCCCACTACGAGCAGTACTTC
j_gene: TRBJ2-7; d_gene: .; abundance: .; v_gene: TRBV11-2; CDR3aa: CASSLRTGATSPHEQYF; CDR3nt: TGTGCCAGCAGCCTTCGGACAGGAGCTACTAGCCCGCACGAGCAGTACTTC
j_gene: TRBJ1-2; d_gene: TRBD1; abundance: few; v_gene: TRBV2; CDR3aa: CASRSRDRGYGYTF; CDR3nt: TGTGCCAGCAGAAGCCGGGACAGGGGGTATGGCTACACCTTC
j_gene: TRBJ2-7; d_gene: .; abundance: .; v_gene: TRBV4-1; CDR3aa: CASSPPGGAPYEQYF; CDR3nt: TGCGCCAGCAGCCCCCCTGGAGGGGCCCCCTACGAGCAGTACTTC
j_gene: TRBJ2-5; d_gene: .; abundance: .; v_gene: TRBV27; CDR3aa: CASSSRRQETQYF; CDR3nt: TGTGCCAGCAGTTCCCGTCGTCAAGAGACCCAGTACTTC
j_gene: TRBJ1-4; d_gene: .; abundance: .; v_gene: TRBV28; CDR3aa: CASSASGGSEKLFF; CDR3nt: TGTGCCAGCAGTGCCTCGGGGGGCTCTGAAAAACTGTTTTTT
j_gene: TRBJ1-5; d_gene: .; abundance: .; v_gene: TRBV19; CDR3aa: CASSSYRSGGNQPQHF; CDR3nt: TGTGCCAGTAGTAGTTACAGATCCGGTGGCAATCAGCCCCAGCATTTT
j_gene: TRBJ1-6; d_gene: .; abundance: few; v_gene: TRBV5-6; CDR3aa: CASSLAREALHF; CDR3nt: TGTGCCAGCAGCTTGGCCAGAGAGGCCCTCCACTTT
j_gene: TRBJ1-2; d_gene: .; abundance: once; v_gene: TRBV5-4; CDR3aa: CASSQDRGNGYGYTF; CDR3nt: TGTGCCAGCAGCCAAGATCGGGGGAATGGCTATGGCTACACCTTC
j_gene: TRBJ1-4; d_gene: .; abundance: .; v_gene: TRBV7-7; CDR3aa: CASSQIVIEGWNEKLFF; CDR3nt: TGTGCTAGCAGCCAAATCGTCATTGAGGGATGGAATGAAAAACTGTTTTTT
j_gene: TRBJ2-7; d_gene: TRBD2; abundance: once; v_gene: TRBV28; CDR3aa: CASSNGGTYEQYF; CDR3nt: TGTGCCAGCAGTAACGGGGGGACCTACGAGCAGTACTTC
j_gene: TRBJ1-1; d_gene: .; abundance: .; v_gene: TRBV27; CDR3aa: CASSSPGVSTEAFF; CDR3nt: TGTGCCAGCAGTTCTCCAGGGGTCTCCACTGAAGCTTTCTTT
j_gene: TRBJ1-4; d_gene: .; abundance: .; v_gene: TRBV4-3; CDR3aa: CASSPNNEKLFF; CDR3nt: TGCGCCAGCAGCCCTAATAATGAAAAACTGTTTTTT
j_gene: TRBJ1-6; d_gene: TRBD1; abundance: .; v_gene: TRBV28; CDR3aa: CASSPPGQGNSPLHF; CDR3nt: TGTGCCAGCAGCCCGCCGGGACAGGGGAATTCACCCCTCCACTTT
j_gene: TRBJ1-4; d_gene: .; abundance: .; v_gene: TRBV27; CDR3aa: CASSLQGSTNEKLFF; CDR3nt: TGTGCCAGCAGTTTGCAGGGGTCTACTAATGAAAAACTGTTTTTT
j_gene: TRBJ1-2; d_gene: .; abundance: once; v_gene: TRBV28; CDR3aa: CASFAVRAGGYTF; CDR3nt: TGTGCCAGCTTCGCCGTGAGGGCGGGTGGCTACACCTTC
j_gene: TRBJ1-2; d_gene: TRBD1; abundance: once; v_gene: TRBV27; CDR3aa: CASTQESTGNYGYTF; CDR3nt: TGTGCCAGCACCCAAGAGTCGACAGGGAACTATGGCTACACCTTC
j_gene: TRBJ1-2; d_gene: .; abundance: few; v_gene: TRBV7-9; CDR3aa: CASSLTGLSYGYTF; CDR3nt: TGTGCCAGCAGCTTAACCGGACTCTCCTATGGCTACACCTTC